This TCR beta chain was documented in a study of CD8 T cells in ankylosing spondylitis. General observations from the study: Blood of patients with ankylosing spondylitis appeared to be characterized by a TCR beta motif of about 8 highly homologous variants.

To note about this clonotype: As yet, its antigen is unknown.

TCRdb re-analysed the 5' RACE reads in MiXCR, keeping a single row per CDR3 protein. Among 670,000 or so distinct CDR3 sequences listed, roughly 19% were seen once. The V segment lost 6 bases and the J segment 5 bases; nucleotides outside the gene matches: 7. The CDR3 loop spans 15 amino acids. Germline CDR1 is MNHEY and CDR2 is SMNVEV (reference sequence). The sample comprised blood, either unsorted or a sorted T cell fraction (not recorded which). The sequence was obtained from a male donor with ankylosing spondylitis. The chain couples TRBV27 to TRBJ2-1; TRBD1 aligns across 10 bases. CDR3 sequence (DNA): TGTGCCAGCAGAGGCGGGACAGGGGATAACAATGAGCAGTTCTTC. Amino acids: CASRGGTGDNNEQFF.